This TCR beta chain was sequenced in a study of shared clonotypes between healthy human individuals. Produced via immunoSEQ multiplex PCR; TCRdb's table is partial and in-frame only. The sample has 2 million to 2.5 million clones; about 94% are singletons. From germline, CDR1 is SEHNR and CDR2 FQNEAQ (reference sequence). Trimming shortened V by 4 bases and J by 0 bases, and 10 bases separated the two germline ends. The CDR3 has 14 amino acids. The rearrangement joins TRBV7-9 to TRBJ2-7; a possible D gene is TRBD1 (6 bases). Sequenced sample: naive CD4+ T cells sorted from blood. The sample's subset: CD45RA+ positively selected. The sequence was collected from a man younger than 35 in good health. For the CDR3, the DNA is TGTGCCAGCAGCTCGGACAGCCTCTCCTACGAGCAGTACTTC. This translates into CASSSDSLSYEQYF.